This TCR beta chain was captured by sequencing in a study of human T cells and chemical hapten exposure. Study results and limitations: Patch test score tracked positively with PT1 expanded TCR counts.

This clonotype has a handful of counts. Antigen: not known. One entry per CDR3 protein results from TCRdb running MiXCR on the RACE reads. The sample consists of under 300,000 distinct CDR3 sequences, approximately 8.6% of them appearing once. The time point is: pre-sensitization, week 0. Noted treatment: therapeutic diphenylcyclopropenone sensitization with weekly scalp DPC. The sequenced sample was whole blood, obtained in connection with sensitization to the hapten diphenylcyclopropenone (DPC). The clonotype originates from a woman in her 40s with alopecia areata. Some clones in this sample may be carry-over from other donors' samples.

Written as DNA, the CDR3 is TGTGCCAGCAGCCGGGGACAGGGGAATACAGATACGCAGTATTTT. Amino acid sequence: CASSRGQGNTDTQYF. This chain uses TRBV7-9 with TRBJ2-3, with TRBD1 matching 10 bases. V shed 5 bases and J 3 bases; nucleotides not matched to a gene: 5. Germline CDR1 reads SEHNR; CDR2 reads FQNEAQ (reference sequence). The CDR3 spans 15 residues.